These 7 T cell receptor beta chains were all obtained from the same sample, sequenced in a study of blood T cell repertoires in COVID-19. The table came from immunoSEQ multiplex PCR; TCRdb's copy has only in-frame clones and leaves some out. The profile shows some 100,000 clones, over 80% of them singletons. The specimen was peripheral blood. These receptors were obtained from an older woman with acute or convalescent COVID-19.

This chain joins TRBV7-9 and TRBJ2-5; D is possibly TRBD2 (5 bases). The CDR3 is 14 residues long. Germline V CDR1 and CDR2: SEHNR, FQNEAQ (reference sequence). V shed 5 bases and J shed 5 bases, with 15 bases lying between them. CDR3 residues: CASSQAHGGETQYF. DNA of the CDR3: TGTGCCAGCAGCCAAGCTCATGGCGGGGAGACCCAGTACTTC. The variable domain in full, with the rest retrieved from reference TRBV7-9 and TRBJ2-5, is DTGVSQNPRHKITKRGQNVTFRCDPISEHNRLYWYRQTLGQGPEFLTYFQNEAQLEKSRLLSDRFSAERPKGSFSTLEIQRTEQGDSAMYLCASSQAHGGETQYFGPGTRLLVL.

This clone was observed once. J is TRBJ1-1 and V is TRBV6-2 or TRBV6-3; D is unclear. The germline V and J ends were trimmed by 2 bases and 11 bases, with 27 bases remaining between them. Germline values: CDR1 MNHEY, CDR2 SVGEGT. The length of the CDR3 is 17 residues. The DNA of the CDR3 is TGTGCCAGCAGTTACCCTACTCTGTACGGGTCTCGATCTCGGGCTTTCTTT. Translated: CASSYPTLYGSRSRAFF.

The chain's CDR3 is CASTALAGGQETQYF. For the CDR3, the DNA is TGTGCCAGTACCGCCCTAGCGGGCGGCCAAGAGACCCAGTACTTC. The chain has TRBV19 and TRBJ2-5, with 8 bases lining up with TRBD2. The CDR3 contains 15 residues. The trim removed 7 bases at V and 1 base at J, leaving 8 bases unmatched. Per the germline V gene, CDR1 is LNHDA and CDR2 is SQIVND (reference sequence).

V gene TRBV18 combines with J gene TRBJ1-2, with TRBD1 identical over 8 bases. This CDR3 is built from 13 residues. The V gene end was trimmed by 4 bases and the J gene end by 8 bases; junction bases not matched to a gene: 6. Per germline, CDR1 KGHSH and CDR2 LQKENI. CDR3 protein: CASSQDRVKGYTF. CDR3 coding DNA: TGTGCCAGCTCACAGGACAGGGTGAAAGGCTACACCTTC.

The rearrangement uses TRBV30 and TRBJ1-2; D remains unclear. There are 11 residues in the CDR3. Per germline, CDR1 GTSNPN and CDR2 SVGIG (reference sequence). V was pared by 0 bases and J by 8 bases, with 7 bases between. The CDR3 sequence: CAWSVSPGYTF. CDR3 sequence (DNA): TGTGCCTGGAGTGTATCTCCCGGCTACACCTTC.

The rearrangement joins TRBV28 to TRBJ1-4, with 7 bases identical to TRBD1. CDR3 size: 13 residues. V shed 6 bases and J 8 bases; nucleotides not matched to a gene: 6. The germline V gene encodes CDR1 MDHEN and CDR2 SYDVKM. The CDR3 sequence: CASRAGTAEKLFF. In nucleotides, the CDR3 is TGTGCCAGCAGGGCCGGGACAGCGGAAAAACTGTTTTTT. The full variable domain, with the rest looked up from reference TRBV28 and TRBJ1-4, is DVKVTQSSRYLVKRTGEKVFLECVQDMDHENMFWYRQDPGLGLRLIYFSYDVKMKEKGDIPEGYSVSREKKERFSLILESASTNQTSMYLCASRAGTAEKLFFGSGTQLSVL.

The V call is TRBV5-1, the J call TRBJ1-3; D is unresolved. V shed 4 bases and J shed 1 base, with 12 bases lying between them. Germline V gives CDR1 SGHRS, CDR2 YFSETQ. The CDR3 extends over 15 amino acids. CDR3 region: CASSPAGRSGNTIYF. In DNA, the CDR3 is TGCGCCAGCAGCCCGGCCGGGAGGTCTGGAAACACCATATATTTT. Full variable domain (outside the CDR3, taken from reference TRBV5-1 and TRBJ1-3): KAGVTQTPRYLIKTRGQQVTLSCSPISGHRSVSWYQQTPGQGLQFLFEYFSETQRNKGNFPGRFSGRQFSNSRSEMNVSTLELGDSALYLCASSPAGRSGNTIYFGEGSWLTVV.